Detailed here is one TCR beta chain. In its sample, this clonotype was seen many times. The clone's antigen remains unknown. Base-call qualities are not available, and no considerably larger clone is one nucleotide away. The sample originates from a study of human T cells and chemical hapten exposure (TCRdb year 2021). As for the study more broadly: For sensitization, 2% DPC in acetone was applied to a 2 cm by 2 cm area of upper inner arm skin. Patients additionally received weekly therapeutic DPC doses to the scalp throughout the approximately 22-week study period. Blood samples were taken from patients before sensitization (week 0) and at 2, 6 and about 24 weeks after DPC sensitization. Libraries were combined into a pool for sequencing, and differences in TCR yield between samples came mainly from small differences in library volumes within the pool. Around 30 alopecia patients provided blood for TCR sequencing at one to four time points (pre-sensitization, 2, 6 and 24 weeks). Most of the patients in the cohort were female, and the cohort covered alopecia areata with under or over 50% scalp involvement, alopecia totalis and alopecia universalis. Each blood RNA sample was used to sequence both TCR alpha and TCR beta chains. This study followed changes in the peripheral blood TCR repertoire in vivo during primary and secondary sensitization of alopecia patients to the hapten diphenylcyclopropenone (DPC). Patch testing was performed on the upper back with Finn chambers containing 0.01% DPC, and the patch tests were scored after 6 days according to International Contact Dermatitis Research Group standards. General study outcomes and caveats: All patients had alopecia, a presumed autoimmune disease, so their immune response might differ from that of healthy individuals. Patch test score was positively correlated with the number of PT1 expanded TCRs, with significance at thresholds 8, 16 and 32 but not at 4. Significantly more large CDR3 similarity clusters were formed by expanded TCRs than by pre-sensitization or healthy control sets, consistent with antigen-driven responses. Repeated subsampling changed both the strength of the expansion versus patch-test correlation and the threshold at which that correlation became significant. The number of TCRs above 1 in 1000 frequency did not change with DPC sensitization; there was no evidence of global repertoire structure alterations.

Library prep was done by RACE. Instrument used: NextSeq 500. Library preparation attached unique molecular identifiers to individual cDNA molecules for quantitative, reproducible TCR counting. The published analysis was carried out like this. The median number of TCRs per sample was 95,638, ranging from about 20,000 to 750,000. The Decombinator software suite was used to annotate the V, J and CDR3 of the TCR reads. Every sample was subsampled to the same number of TCRs (28,000) for the PS versus PT1 abundance plots. TCRs were defined as expanded if absent before sensitization and observed at least eight times at the 2-week time point. The public reads were reprocessed in TCRdb via fastp at Q25 and MiXCR, keeping in-frame beta chains. Merged by CDR3 protein, the rows form single entries marked with the most common genes and DNA. The V and J calls shown here were made by TCRdb, not taken from the authors' results. The sample includes 30,000 to 40,000 distinct CDR3 sequences, with around 9.5% observed a single time. The biggest ten clones account for roughly 25% of the sample.

The label giving this sample's time point can be read as: patch test 3, about 24 weeks after DPC sensitization. Interpreted using the paper, the treatment or condition label stands for: therapeutic diphenylcyclopropenone sensitization with weekly scalp DPC. Total RNA was isolated from unfractionated whole blood collected in Tempus Blood RNA tubes. At each patch-test visit, blood was drawn before the patch test was applied. Patients were eligible if aged 18 to 70, diagnosed with alopecia and judged suitable for DPC therapy, and pregnant patients were excluded. Sequencing used whole blood, obtained in connection with sensitization to the hapten diphenylcyclopropenone (DPC). The receptor's source is a man aged 45-65 years with alopecia areata. Some clones in this sample may be carry-over from other donors' samples.

The DNA is as follows: TGTGCCAGCACCCACCGACGGGTGGGAGGCTACACCTTC. Translated, it reads CASTHRRVGGYTF. The chain is made from TRBV12-3 or TRBV12-4 and TRBJ1-2; a confident D gene designation cannot be given. A distance of 17 bases separates the germline ends of V and J, which lose 7 bases and 8 bases respectively. The CDR3 runs 13 amino acids, cysteine and phenylalanine included. Only CDR3 DNA is held: 39 bases, read in frame from base 1.